The next 8 T cell receptor beta chains were all read from a single sample in a study of graft-versus-host responses after intestinal transplantation. For these receptors, no antigen is known. Clones were sequenced by immunoSEQ multiplex PCR, and TCRdb holds only the in-frame ones, with some missing. Of some 110,000 clones listed, about 92% were seen once; the top ten hold 1% to 1.5%. The sequences come from unstimulated CD8+ T cells sorted from spleen or lymph node cells, collected before transplant. The receptors derive from a human donor who was the organ donor for an intestinal transplant.

The chain carries TRBV5-1 and TRBJ2-7; 14 nucleotides match TRBD2. There are 18 residues in the CDR3. Germline values: CDR1 SGHRS, CDR2 YFSETQ. With V trimmed by 4 bases and J by 3 bases, 12 bases remained unmatched. The DNA of the CDR3 is TGCGCCAGCAGCCCCCCGGGACTAGCGGGAGTGATTAACTACGAGCAGTACTTC. Translating it yields CASSPPGLAGVINYEQYF.

The CDR3 DNA sequence: TGCGCCAGCAGAAGTAGCGGGGGAAGTTACGAGCAGTACTTC. Protein sequence: CASRSSGGSYEQYF. The chain is built from TRBV4-1 and TRBJ2-7; 9 nucleotides align to TRBD2. The CDR3 sequence is 14 residues long. CDR1 and CDR2 from the germline V gene are MGHRA and YSYEKL. J was trimmed by 4 bases and V by 6 bases; bases with no gene match: 7.

This sequence joins TRBV7-6 and TRBJ2-4; TRBD1 matches at 7 bases. The CDR3 totals 13 residues. Germline V lookup: CDR1 SGHVS, CDR2 FNYEAQ. The V and J ends lost 4 bases and 4 bases, in that order; junction bases with no gene match: 1. CDR3 amino acids: CASSSGQKNIQYF. CDR3 DNA sequence: TGTGCCAGCAGCTCGGGACAGAAAAACATTCAGTACTTC.

The gene calls are TRBV19 and TRBJ2-7; 9 positions match TRBD2. Germline lookup yields CDR1 LNHDA and CDR2 SQIVND (reference sequence). V was pared by 3 bases and J by 4 bases, with 7 bases of the junction left unmatched. The CDR3 loop spans 15 amino acids. CDR3 nucleotides: TGTGCCAGTAGTATGTCCCCGACTAGCGGATACGAGCAGTACTTC. Translating it yields CASSMSPTSGYEQYF. Variable domain in full (rest from reference TRBV19 and TRBJ2-7): DGGITQSPKYLFRKEGQNVTLSCEQNLNHDAMYWYRQDPGQGLRLIYYSQIVNDFQKGDIAEGYSVSREKKESFPLTVTSAQKNPTAFYLCASSMSPTSGYEQYFGPGTRLTVT.

The J gene is TRBJ2-1, the V gene TRBV7-9, with 10 bases matching TRBD2. Trimming cost V 3 bases and J 8 bases; bases outside gene matches: 7. The CDR3 extends over 15 amino acids. Germline CDR1 reads SEHNR; CDR2 reads FQNEAQ (reference sequence). CDR3 loop: CASSLLLAGVHEQFF. As DNA, the CDR3 is TGTGCCAGCAGCTTGCTCCTAGCGGGAGTTCATGAGCAGTTCTTC.

V and J are TRBV20-1 and TRBJ1-1; the D is unclear. V shed 6 bases and J shed 8 bases, with 10 bases lying between them. Germline-derived CDR1 and CDR2 are DFQATT and SNEGSKA (reference sequence). This CDR3 is 10 amino acids long. Here the CDR3 reads CSAEEREAFF. The CDR3 bases are TGCAGTGCAGAGGAGAGGGAAGCTTTCTTT.

V gene TRBV9 combines with J gene TRBJ2-1, with TRBD2 matching 14 bases. Germline V gene data show CDR1 as SGDLS and CDR2 as YYNGEE. CDR3 size: 17 residues. The trim removed 4 bases at V and 6 bases at J, leaving 9 bases unmatched. CDR3 coding DNA: TGTGCCAGCAGCCCCCACGGAGGGACTAGCGGGAGCAATGAGCAGTTCTTC. Translated: CASSPHGGTSGSNEQFF.

The chain recombines TRBV6-5 with TRBJ1-1; the D is unclear. CDR3 length: 14 amino acids. V was shortened by 6 bases and J by 1 base, with 12 bases between the two germline ends. CDR1 and CDR2 (germline): MNHEY, SVGAGI. The CDR3 nucleotides are TGTGCCAGCAGCGGTCGTGGAGGGAACACTGAAGCTTTCTTT. Its translation: CASSGRGGNTEAFF.